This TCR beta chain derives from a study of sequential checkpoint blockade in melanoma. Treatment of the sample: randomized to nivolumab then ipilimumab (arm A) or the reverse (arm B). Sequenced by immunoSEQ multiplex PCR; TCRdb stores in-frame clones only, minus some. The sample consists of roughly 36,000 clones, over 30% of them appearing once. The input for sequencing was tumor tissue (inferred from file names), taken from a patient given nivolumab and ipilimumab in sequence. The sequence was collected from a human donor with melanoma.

Written as DNA, the CDR3 is TGTGCCAGCAGTACCGGGACTAGCGTCACAGATACGCAGTATTTT. Translated, it gives CASSTGTSVTDTQYF. V usage is TRBV6-8 and J usage is TRBJ2-3, with 10 bases matching TRBD2. J was trimmed by 2 bases and V by 5 bases; bases with no gene match: 4. The length of the CDR3 is 15 residues. CDR1 and CDR2 (germline): MNHGY, SAAAGT.